The T cell receptor beta chain described here comes from a study of technical replicates of blood from several donors. TCRdb keeps only in-frame clones here, not all; method: immunoSEQ multiplex PCR. Among around 76,000 clones, 90% to 95% were seen once, and the ten largest hold approximately 0.28%. From germline, CDR1 is MNHEY and CDR2 SVGAGI. This CDR3 region has 13 residues. Trimming cost V 6 bases and J 9 bases; bases outside gene matches: 8. Sequenced input: T cells isolated from PBMCs. The sequence was obtained from a human donor in good health. This chain uses TRBV6-5 with TRBJ1-2; 9 bases line up with TRBD1. The CDR3 nucleotides are TGTGCCAGCAGGCGACCGGGACAGGGTCGCTACACCTTC. Encoded protein: CASRRPGQGRYTF.